The 16 T cell receptor beta chains listed next were all sequenced from one sample in a study of T cell responses to AZD1222 COVID-19 vaccine. Measured with immunoSEQ multiplex PCR; TCRdb has only the in-frame clones, and not every one. The repertoire holds approximately 140,000 clones, with 90% to 95% as singletons. The sequences come from peripheral blood, collected on day 0 of AZD1222 vaccination. The origin of the receptors is an adult in good health.

V and J are TRBV2 and TRBJ1-1; D remains unclear. Trimming took 8 bases from V and 4 from J, leaving 14 bases between them. This CDR3 region has 13 residues. CDR1 SNHLY and CDR2 FYNNEI come from the germline V gene. The CDR3 bases are TGTGCCAGCCGGAGGGATCTTACCACTGAAGCTTTCTTT. It is translated as CASRRDLTTEAFF.

The chain has TRBV7-2 and TRBJ2-7; 7 bases align to TRBD1. The CDR3 length is 14 residues. Germline V gives CDR1 SGHTA, CDR2 FQGNSA. V trimming: 5 bases; J trimming: 12 bases; junction bases outside the gene matches: 16. The CDR3 sequence: CASSPQGVLSNRYF. Here the CDR3 DNA reads TGTGCCAGCAGCCCTCAGGGGGTCCTTTCTAATCGGTACTTC. The full variable domain, its missing parts supplied by reference TRBV7-2 and TRBJ2-7, is GAGVSQSPSNKVTEKGKDVELRCDPISGHTALYWYRQSLGQGLEFLIYFQGNSAPDKSGLPSDRFSAERTGGSVSTLTIQRTQQEDSAVYLCASSPQGVLSNRYFGPGTRLTVT.

This chain joins TRBV7-9 and TRBJ1-5; TRBD1 matches at 11 bases. Germline V gene lookup returns CDR1 SEHNR and CDR2 FQNEAQ (reference sequence). CDR3 length equals 19 residues. V was pared by 5 bases and J by 6 bases, with 18 bases of the junction left unmatched. Here the CDR3 reads CASSVVRGTGGNLVQPQHF. CDR3 nucleotide sequence: TGTGCCAGCAGCGTAGTCCGTGGGACAGGGGGTAATTTGGTTCAGCCCCAGCATTTT.

The CDR3 sequence: CASSPTSGGVQETQYF. In DNA form, the CDR3 reads TGTGCCAGCAGCCCCACTAGCGGGGGGGTCCAAGAGACCCAGTACTTC. The rearrangement joins TRBV9 to TRBJ2-5, with 13 bases identical to TRBD2. CDR1 and CDR2 (germline): SGDLS, YYNGEE. The junction had 4 bases not matched to a gene; V was cut back by 4 bases and J by 1 base. There are 16 residues in the CDR3.

This clone has only a few counts. The chain combines TRBV7-9 with TRBJ2-7; perhaps TRBD2 as D (5 bases). Germline V CDR1 and CDR2: SEHNR, FQNEAQ (reference sequence). There are 14 residues in the CDR3. The ends were cut back, 5 bases at V and 3 bases at J, with 14 bases in the middle. The CDR3 nucleotides are TGTGCCAGCAGCCCTTTTGGGGAGCTCTACGAGCAGTACTTC. It codes for CASSPFGELYEQYF.

This clone was picked up one time. V usage is TRBV6-2 or TRBV6-3 and J usage is TRBJ2-7; the D is unclear. In germline, CDR1 is MNHEY, CDR2 SVGEGT. Trimming cost V 2 bases and J 2 bases, with 1 base left between them. This CDR3 has 11 residues. The DNA for the CDR3 is TGTGCCAGCAGTTACACCTACGAGCAGTACTTC. Translating gives CASSYTYEQYF.

The rearrangement links TRBV4-3 to TRBJ2-6; D is undetermined. V was clipped by 0 bases and J by 4 bases, with 10 bases between them. This CDR3 region has 16 residues. The V gene's germline CDR1 is LGHNA and CDR2 YSLEER. In DNA, the CDR3 is TGCGCCAGCAGCCAAGATCCATCTCAAGGGGCCAACGTCCTGACTTTC. Amino acids: CASSQDPSQGANVLTF.

The chain combines TRBV19 with TRBJ1-4, with TRBD1 as a possible D gene (5 bases). Looked up from germline, CDR1 is LNHDA and CDR2 is SQIVND (reference sequence). This CDR3 contains 15 residues. V was pared by 0 bases and J by 10 bases, with 15 bases between. The CDR3 here is CASSIDRGSGGKLFF. In nucleotides, the CDR3 is TGTGCCAGTAGTATAGACCGGGGGTCGGGCGGAAAACTGTTTTTT.

This chain links TRBV6-2 or TRBV6-3 with TRBJ2-3, with 8 bases identical to TRBD2. The trim removed 6 bases at V and 9 bases at J, leaving 14 bases unmatched. Per germline, CDR1 MNHEY and CDR2 SVGEGT. The CDR3 loop spans 15 amino acids. CDR3 in amino acids: CASSPVSGGLSTQYF. For the CDR3, the DNA is TGTGCCAGCAGCCCCGTGAGCGGGGGCCTATCAACGCAGTATTTT.

CDR3 loop: CASSLGRARNTEAFF. CDR3 nucleotide sequence: TGTGCCAGCAGCTTAGGTCGGGCTAGGAACACTGAAGCTTTCTTT. The chain recombines TRBV7-2 with TRBJ1-1; unclear D gene. The CDR3 covers 15 residues. Germline V lookup: CDR1 SGHTA, CDR2 FQGNSA. V lost 1 base to trimming and J lost 1 base, with 10 bases between them.

The chain combines TRBV5-6 with TRBJ2-2; the match to TRBD1 covers 8 bases. V trimming: 0 bases; J trimming: 11 bases; junction bases outside the gene matches: 9. CDR3 length: 15 residues. Germline assignment: CDR1 SGHDT and CDR2 YYEEEE. CDR3: CASSLGPGQERELFF. In nucleotides, the CDR3 is TGTGCCAGCAGCTTGGGGCCGGGACAGGAACGAGAGCTGTTTTTT.

CDR3 sequence: CASSQENDRANQPQHF. DNA of the CDR3: TGCGCCAGCAGCCAGGAAAACGACAGGGCAAATCAGCCCCAGCATTTT. The chain combines TRBV4-3 with TRBJ1-5; 7 positions match TRBD1. Germline assignment: CDR1 LGHNA and CDR2 YSLEER. The CDR3 contains 16 residues. The J segment lost 4 bases and the V segment lost 3 bases, leaving 9 bases of the junction unmatched.

Here the CDR3 reads CASSLSGSLISGNTIYF. The CDR3 DNA reads as TGTGCCAGCTCACTGTCGGGCAGTCTAATCTCTGGAAACACCATATATTTT. The genes are TRBV18 and TRBJ1-3, with D uncertain. In germline, CDR1 is KGHSH, CDR2 LQKENI. The V and J ends lost 4 bases and 0 bases respectively, with 16 bases between them. This CDR3 has 17 residues.

This clone was observed a single time. J is TRBJ2-7 and V is TRBV7-8; tentatively, D is TRBD2 (6 bases). Germline V gene sequence: CDR1 SGHVS, CDR2 FQNEAQ. This CDR3 spans 14 amino acids. Deletions cut 4 bases from V and 6 bases from J, with 16 bases between. As DNA, the CDR3 is TGTGCCAGCAGCTCACTGACGGCCGGGGGCGAGCAGTACTTC. Residues: CASSSLTAGGEQYF.

This sequence joins TRBV5-1 and TRBJ1-1; D gene uncertain. V was trimmed by 0 bases and J by 0 bases, leaving 9 bases between them. CDR3 length: 15 amino acids. Germline CDR1 is SGHRS and CDR2 is YFSETQ. The CDR3 sequence: CASSLEKAVNTEAFF. DNA for the CDR3: TGCGCCAGCAGCTTGGAAAAGGCGGTGAACACTGAAGCTTTCTTT.

The V gene is TRBV9, the J gene TRBJ1-3, with D possibly being TRBD1 (6 bases). The CDR3 sequence is 17 residues long. V was cut by 3 bases and J by 0 bases, with 16 bases left in between. CDR1 and CDR2 from the germline V gene are SGDLS and YYNGEE. The CDR3 here is CASSAREDSRSGNTIYF. The CDR3 DNA sequence: TGTGCCAGCAGCGCCCGTGAGGACAGTCGCTCTGGAAACACCATATATTTT.